This T cell receptor (beta chain) was sequenced for a study of PD-1 blockade in classical Hodgkin lymphoma. Study-level results: Those patients who began receiving nivolumab less than 1 year after ASCT had lower diversity, and they were excluded. At C4D1, TCR diversity had climbed significantly for CD4+ cells, though not for CD8+ cells. Before treatment, TCR diversity in newly diagnosed patients was reportedly lower than in healthy donors.

Germline loops: CDR1 SGHDT, CDR2 YYEEEE. The CDR3 length is 16 residues. Trimming left V 5 bases short and J 0 bases short, with 16 bases between. As for this clone: As yet, its antigen is unknown.

The patients all showed relapse after autologous stem cell transplantation, while their brentuximab vedotin exposure varied. TCRdb's table, derived via immunoSEQ multiplex PCR, lists solely in-frame clones and lacks some. The sample includes 35,000 or so clones, less than 85% of them seen just once. This TCR derives from a human donor with classical Hodgkin lymphoma. The V call is TRBV5-6, the J call TRBJ2-3; D gene ambiguous. The sequencing here drew on peripheral blood mononuclear cells (PBMCs), taken before the second cycle of nivolumab. CDR3 DNA: TGTGCCAGCAGTGTCATGGGTGGTGGGAGCACAGATACGCAGTATTTT. This gives the protein CASSVMGGGSTDTQYF.